The 14 T cell receptor beta chains in this list originate from one sample, sequenced in a study of shared clonotypes between healthy human individuals. Sequencing used immunoSEQ multiplex PCR; TCRdb keeps in-frame clones, though not all of them. The repertoire has 550,000 to 750,000 clones, about 90% of them found once; the top ten carry more than 20%. Only CD45RO-negative cells positively selected for CCR7 counted as naive CD8 cells, so terminally differentiated effector memory CD45RA+ cells were excluded. Sequenced material: naive CD8+ T cells sorted from blood. These receptors were taken from a young man in good health.

The chain recombines TRBV11-2 with TRBJ2-3, with 9 positions matching TRBD2. Germline CDR1 SGHAT, CDR2 FQNNGV. This CDR3 is 16 amino acids long. The V segment lost 4 bases and the J segment 6 bases; nucleotides outside the gene matches: 11. DNA of the CDR3: TGTGCCAGCAGCTCCTTCTCGCGGGAGGGCCAGGATACGCAGTATTTT. It specifies CASSSFSREGQDTQYF.

The chain employs TRBV29-1 and TRBJ2-7; 7 bases map to TRBD1. The CDR3 is 13 amino acids. Germline lookup yields CDR1 SQVTM and CDR2 ANQGSEA. Trimming at V came to 4 bases and at J to 2 bases, leaving 5 bases not matched to a gene. Here the CDR3 reads CSVGATGAYEQYF. Here the CDR3 DNA reads TGCAGCGTTGGGGCCACAGGGGCCTACGAGCAGTACTTC.

The rearrangement uses TRBV28 and TRBJ2-3, with D unresolved. Trimming cost V 7 bases and J 2 bases, with 13 bases left between them. The CDR3 runs 14 residues. The V gene's germline CDR1 is MDHEN and CDR2 SYDVKM. This CDR3 is CASTGRAPTDTQYF. CDR3 coding DNA: TGTGCCAGCACTGGCCGTGCACCCACAGATACGCAGTATTTT.

The chain links TRBV7-9 to TRBJ2-7; D possibly uses TRBD1 or TRBD2 (5 bases each). The length of the CDR3 is 12 residues. The V gene's germline CDR1 is SEHNR and CDR2 FQNEAQ (reference sequence). V was clipped by 7 bases and J by 7 bases, with 14 bases between them. In DNA, the CDR3 is TGTGCCAGCACCCTTGGGGGTGGGGAGCAGTACTTC. The encoded protein is CASTLGGGEQYF.

CDR3 bases: TGTGCCAGCAGCTACTGGACAGGAACTAGCACAGATACGCAGTATTTT. It codes for CASSYWTGTSTDTQYF. The chain joins TRBV7-8 to TRBJ2-3; 7 nucleotides align to TRBD1. This CDR3 is 16 amino acids long. The V segment lost 4 bases and the J segment 0 bases; nucleotides outside the gene matches: 7. Germline loops: CDR1 SGHVS, CDR2 FQNEAQ.

This clone was detected a few times. Other DNA sequences in this sample translate to the same CDR3. The gene calls are TRBV11-2 and TRBJ2-7; D is unclear. Germline CDR1 SGHAT, CDR2 FQNNGV. CDR3 length equals 11 residues. Between the trimmed V and J ends, which lost 6 bases and 3 bases, there was a span of 6 bases. The CDR3 region is CASSTIYEQYF. The CDR3 DNA sequence: TGTGCCAGCAGTACGATCTACGAGCAGTACTTC.

This clone was picked up one time. The chain joins TRBV6-1 to TRBJ2-7; 8 nucleotides match TRBD2. With V trimmed by 7 bases and J by 2 bases, 4 bases remained unmatched. Germline lookup yields CDR1 MNHNS and CDR2 SASEGT. The CDR3 is 13 residues long. CDR3 protein: CASTGGEAYEQYF. The CDR3 DNA reads TGTGCCAGCACGGGGGGGGAAGCCTACGAGCAGTACTTC.

The chain uses TRBV10-3 and TRBJ2-1, with a tentative D call TRBD2 (5 bases). Germline V lookup: CDR1 ENHRY, CDR2 SYGVKD. The V end was cut by 5 bases, the J end by 8 bases, with 28 bases between. This CDR3 has 18 amino acids. The CDR3: CAISHPASRIAFIDEQFF. Written as DNA, the CDR3 is TGTGCCATCAGTCACCCCGCCTCTAGGATAGCGTTCATCGATGAGCAGTTCTTC.

As for this clone: This CDR3 is also generated by other DNA sequences in the sample. The chain joins TRBV9 to TRBJ2-3; D is uncertain. CDR1 is SGDLS and CDR2 is YYNGEE in the germline V gene. V lost 0 bases and J 0 bases, leaving 2 bases between the germline ends. The CDR3 is 13 residues long. The CDR3 reads CASSVASTDTQYF. As DNA, the CDR3 is TGTGCCAGCAGCGTAGCCAGCACAGATACGCAGTATTTT.

The chain uses TRBV27 and TRBJ2-5; 8 bases line up with TRBD1. Losses at the gene ends were 6 bases for V and 5 bases for J; bases not matched to a gene: 14. CDR1 MNHEY and CDR2 SMNVEV come from the germline V gene (reference sequence). The CDR3 sequence is 16 residues long. The chain's CDR3 is CASRNLQGVSRETQYF. The CDR3 region has the DNA TGTGCCAGCAGGAATTTACAGGGGGTCTCGAGGGAGACCCAGTACTTC.

The chain recombines TRBV27 with TRBJ2-1; TRBD2 matches 12 bases. V trimming: 5 bases; J trimming: 9 bases; junction bases outside the gene matches: 5. Germline CDR1 is MNHEY and CDR2 is SMNVEV (reference sequence). The CDR3 consists of 14 residues. DNA for the CDR3: TGTGCCAGCAGTACCGTGACTAGCGGGAGTGAGCAGTTCTTC. Translating gives CASSTVTSGSEQFF.

The rearrangement uses TRBV10-3 and TRBJ1-1; D may be TRBD1 (6 bases). This CDR3 is built from 13 residues. Germline V gene sequence: CDR1 ENHRY, CDR2 SYGVKD. V was clipped by 7 bases and J by 7 bases, with 16 bases between them. Here the CDR3 DNA reads TGTGCCATCAACGACGCAGGGGTCGGTGAAGCTTTCTTT. Residues: CAINDAGVGEAFF.

The chain combines TRBV7-6 with TRBJ1-2; D not certain. This CDR3 has 13 amino acids. The V gene's germline CDR1 is SGHVS and CDR2 FNYEAQ. V gave up 1 base and J gave up 10 bases, with 13 bases separating them. CDR3 residues: CASSLDPVAHYTF. CDR3 in DNA: TGTGCCAGCAGCTTAGATCCCGTGGCCCACTACACCTTC.

The chain links TRBV6-1 to TRBJ2-1, with 10 positions matching TRBD2. Per the germline V gene, CDR1 is MNHNS and CDR2 is SASEGT. The junction had 6 bases not matched to a gene; V was cut back by 4 bases and J by 6 bases. The CDR3 totals 15 residues. The CDR3 loop reads CASSALAGPSNEQFF. The DNA of the CDR3 is TGTGCCAGCAGTGCACTAGCGGGACCCTCCAATGAGCAGTTCTTC.